Sequencing of this T cell receptor beta chain was carried out in a study of cytomegalovirus exposure and HLA in healthy donors. It was with 60 Vbeta and 13 Jbeta primers that the PCR ran. The method was immunoSEQ multiplex PCR; TCRdb's version includes in-frame clones alone and lacks a portion of them. Found here are approximately 120,000 clones, 60% to 85% of them singletons; the top ten hold about 1.9%. Germline values: CDR1 SNHLY, CDR2 FYNNEI. Trimming took off 7 bases at V and 3 bases at J, with 12 bases between the two ends. This CDR3 has 13 amino acids. The TCR originated in a man between 45 and 60 years old in good health and CMV-seronegative. Input material: PBMCs. The chain has TRBV2 and TRBJ1-2, with TRBD1 as a possible D gene (5 bases). The CDR3 loop is CASTEGRDYGYTF. CDR3 DNA sequence: TGTGCCAGCACCGAGGGGAGGGACTATGGCTACACCTTC.